These 16 T cell receptor beta chains were sequenced from one sample in a study of cytomegalovirus exposure and HLA in healthy donors. Profiling relied on immunoSEQ multiplex PCR, and the TCRdb table lists in-frame clones only, not all of them. The sample has about 78,000 clones; almost 97% are singletons. Specimen: PBMCs. These receptors all come from a man aged 18 to 29 in good health and CMV-seropositive.

J is TRBJ1-1 and V is TRBV5-1; D is ambiguous. V lost 3 bases and J 6 bases, leaving 15 bases between the germline ends. CDR3 length: 14 amino acids. Germline CDR1 and CDR2: SGHRS and YFSETQ. This CDR3 is CASSYQSSGAEAFF. The CDR3 DNA sequence: TGCGCCAGCAGCTACCAGTCCTCCGGGGCTGAAGCTTTCTTT.

This rearrangement joins TRBV29-1 to TRBJ1-2, with D possibly matching TRBD1 (6 bases). The CDR3 runs 13 residues. Trimming left V 4 bases short and J 2 bases short, with 11 bases between. CDR1 is SQVTM and CDR2 is ANQGSEA in the germline V gene. CDR3 coding DNA: TGCAGCGTTGGTGGCAGGGGAAACTATGGCTACACCTTC. It encodes CSVGGRGNYGYTF.

This chain links TRBV7-2 with TRBJ1-1; 8 bases match TRBD1. V was clipped by 6 bases and J by 4 bases; unmatched bases: 7. CDR3 length equals 14 residues. Germline V gene sequence: CDR1 SGHTA, CDR2 FQGNSA. CDR3 region: CASSLRGPGTEAFF. In DNA form, the CDR3 reads TGTGCCAGCAGTCTCAGGGGGCCTGGCACTGAAGCTTTCTTT.

The V gene is TRBV4-2, the J gene TRBJ1-5, with a possible D match to TRBD1 (5 bases). The germline V gene has CDR1 LGHNA and CDR2 YNFKEQ. The CDR3 runs 16 residues. Trimming pared 1 base from V and 5 bases from J, leaving 15 bases between. This CDR3 is CASSQVWQGGHQPQHF. For the CDR3, the DNA is TGTGCCAGCAGCCAAGTCTGGCAGGGCGGTCATCAGCCCCAGCATTTT.

The chain recombines TRBV9 with TRBJ1-1; TRBD1 is a possible D gene (6 bases). Germline CDR1 is SGDLS and CDR2 is YYNGEE. The germline V and J ends were trimmed by 0 bases and 0 bases, with 15 bases remaining between them. This CDR3 comprises 17 residues. CDR3 sequence: CASSVASGGALNTEAFF. Written as DNA, the CDR3 is TGTGCCAGCAGCGTAGCTTCGGGGGGCGCCCTGAACACTGAAGCTTTCTTT.

The chain is built from TRBV5-1 and TRBJ1-4, with a possible D match to TRBD1 (5 bases). Trimming removed 7 bases from V and 7 bases from J, with 11 bases in between. This CDR3 has 12 amino acids. CDR1 SGHRS and CDR2 YFSETQ come from the germline V gene. The CDR3 here is CASGFDSEKLFF. Written as DNA, the CDR3 is TGCGCCAGCGGATTCGACAGTGAAAAACTGTTTTTT.

V and J are TRBV7-8 and TRBJ2-7; 9 nucleotides agree with TRBD2. Germline V gives CDR1 SGHVS, CDR2 FQNEAQ. The J segment lost 4 bases and the V segment lost 1 base, leaving 8 bases of the junction unmatched. CDR3 length: 16 amino acids. CDR3 DNA: TGTGCCAGCAGCTTAGGAGGTAGCGGGAGTATTTACGAGCAGTACTTC. Protein sequence: CASSLGGSGSIYEQYF.

The chain uses TRBV11-2 and TRBJ1-2; the D gene is possibly TRBD1 (6 bases). The CDR3 contains 15 residues. V lost 0 bases to trimming and J lost 2 bases, with 10 bases between them. Per the germline V gene, CDR1 is SGHAT and CDR2 is FQNNGV. DNA for the CDR3: TGTGCCAGCAGCTTAGATACGACAGGCAACTATGGCTACACCTTC. As protein: CASSLDTTGNYGYTF.

V usage is TRBV19 and J usage is TRBJ2-3; possible D gene TRBD2, 5 bases. Germline CDR1 is LNHDA and CDR2 is SQIVND (reference sequence). Trimming stripped 4 bases from V and 2 bases from J, with 19 bases between. The CDR3 totals 17 residues. CDR3: CASSSFRDGDVTDTQYF. As DNA, the CDR3 is TGTGCCAGTAGTAGTTTCCGGGATGGGGATGTCACAGATACGCAGTATTTT.

The V gene is TRBV7-2, the J gene TRBJ2-3; TRBD2 aligns across 7 bases. CDR1 is SGHTA, CDR2 FQGNSA, per germline. The CDR3 is made up of 13 amino acids. The J segment lost 4 bases and the V segment lost 5 bases, leaving 3 bases of the junction unmatched. The CDR3 region is CASSETSADTQYF. The DNA for the CDR3 is TGTGCCAGCAGCGAAACTAGCGCAGATACGCAGTATTTT.

This clone was observed once. In nucleotides, the CDR3 is TGTGCCAGCAGCCAAGACCCGGGACAGGGGGCGTACACCATATATTTT. Protein sequence: CASSQDPGQGAYTIYF. The rearrangement uses TRBV14 and TRBJ1-3, with 12 bases fitting TRBD1. This CDR3 contains 16 residues. Unmatched junction bases numbered 5, after V lost 0 bases and J lost 8 bases. Germline CDR1 SGHDN, CDR2 FVKESK.

The V call is TRBV7-9, the J call TRBJ2-1, with 10 positions matching TRBD2. The junction had 22 bases not matched to a gene; V was cut back by 4 bases and J by 16 bases. Germline loops: CDR1 SEHNR, CDR2 FQNEAQ (reference sequence). The CDR3 length is 17 residues. The CDR3 here is CASSSLLGLAEASPGFF. The CDR3 nucleotides are TGTGCCAGCAGCTCCCTTCTCGGACTAGCGGAGGCGTCTCCGGGATTCTTC.

This clone was found a few times. This chain uses TRBV2 with TRBJ1-1; perhaps TRBD1 as D (6 bases). Germline values: CDR1 SNHLY, CDR2 FYNNEI. Trimming left V 7 bases short and J 0 bases short, with 12 bases between. The CDR3 runs to 14 residues. The CDR3 coding sequence is TGTGCCAGCACAGGGGATACCATGAACACTGAAGCTTTCTTT. Amino acids: CASTGDTMNTEAFF.

V gene TRBV7-2 combines with J gene TRBJ1-2; 9 bases match TRBD1. The CDR3 consists of 15 residues. The V segment lost 3 bases and the J segment 8 bases; nucleotides outside the gene matches: 10. The germline gives CDR1 SGHTA, CDR2 FQGNSA. The chain's CDR3 is CASSFYLTGGGGYTF. The CDR3, as DNA: TGTGCCAGCAGCTTCTACTTGACAGGGGGAGGGGGCTACACCTTC.

V is TRBV4-1 and J is TRBJ2-7; 9 nucleotides align to TRBD2. This CDR3 has 15 residues. With V trimmed by 4 bases and J by 5 bases, 9 bases remained unmatched. CDR1 MGHRA and CDR2 YSYEKL come from the germline V gene. The CDR3 DNA is TGCGCCAGCAGCCCTCTAGCGGGACCTAGGAACGAGCAGTACTTC. The encoded protein is CASSPLAGPRNEQYF.

V is TRBV9 and J is TRBJ2-1, with 8 bases aligning to TRBD1. Trimming cost V 4 bases and J 7 bases; bases outside gene matches: 7. Germline CDR1 SGDLS, CDR2 YYNGEE. There are 14 residues in the CDR3. The CDR3 here is CASSSRQGWNEQFF. DNA for the CDR3: TGTGCCAGCAGCTCGCGACAGGGGTGGAATGAGCAGTTCTTC.